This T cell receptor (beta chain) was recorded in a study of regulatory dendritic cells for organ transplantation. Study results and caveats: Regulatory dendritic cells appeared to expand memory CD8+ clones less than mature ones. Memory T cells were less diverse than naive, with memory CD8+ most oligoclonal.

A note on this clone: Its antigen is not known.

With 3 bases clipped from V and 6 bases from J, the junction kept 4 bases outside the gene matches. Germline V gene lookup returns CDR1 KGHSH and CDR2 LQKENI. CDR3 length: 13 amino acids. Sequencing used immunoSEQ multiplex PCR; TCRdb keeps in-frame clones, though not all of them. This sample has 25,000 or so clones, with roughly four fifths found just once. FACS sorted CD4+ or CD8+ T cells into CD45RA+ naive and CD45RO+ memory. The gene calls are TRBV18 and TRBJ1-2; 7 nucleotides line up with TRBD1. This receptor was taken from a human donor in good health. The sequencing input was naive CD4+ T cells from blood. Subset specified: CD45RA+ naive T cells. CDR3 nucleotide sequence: TGTGCCAGCTCACCCACGACAGGGAATGGCTACACCTTC. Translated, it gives CASSPTTGNGYTF.